The 5 T cell receptor beta chains below all came from one sample that was sequenced in a study of blood T cell repertoires in COVID-19. Some clones are missing from TCRdb's copy, which holds only in-frame ones; the method was immunoSEQ multiplex PCR. The table shows 300,000 or so clones, with 90% occurring only once. Input material: PBMCs or T cells enriched from blood (not recorded which). The receptor set was obtained from a man aged 55 to 70 who had recovered from COVID-19.

V gene TRBV5-1 combines with J gene TRBJ2-5; 9 nucleotides match TRBD1. V lost 0 bases to trimming and J lost 4 bases; unmatched junction nucleotides: 1. CDR1 is SGHRS and CDR2 is YFSETQ in the germline V gene. The CDR3 length is 14 residues. CDR3 in DNA: TGCGCCAGCAGCTTGGAGGGACAGGGAGAGACCCAGTACTTC. As protein: CASSLEGQGETQYF.

This chain uses TRBV24-1 with TRBJ2-1; a possible D gene is TRBD1 (5 bases). The CDR3 covers 16 residues. The V end was cut by 6 bases, the J end by 6 bases, with 20 bases between. Germline V gene lookup returns CDR1 KGHDR and CDR2 SFDVKD. The CDR3 DNA reads as TGTGCCACCAGTCGGTCCAGTGGGAAGCAGGGCAATGAGCAGTTCTTC. Its translation: CATSRSSGKQGNEQFF.

The rearrangement links TRBV11-2 to TRBJ2-3, with TRBD2 identical over 10 bases. V was clipped by 7 bases and J by 4 bases; unmatched bases: 5. Germline values: CDR1 SGHAT, CDR2 FQNNGV. The CDR3 runs 14 residues. The CDR3 coding sequence is TGTGCCAGCAAACCTAGCGGGAGTGCAGATACGCAGTATTTT. Translation gives CASKPSGSADTQYF.

The chain is built from TRBV12-3 or TRBV12-4 and TRBJ1-4; perhaps TRBD1 as D (6 bases). V was cut by 6 bases and J by 8 bases, with 13 bases left in between. This CDR3 spans 13 amino acids. Written as DNA, the CDR3 is TGTGCCAGCAGCGGGGGGCTTCGGGAAAAACTGTTTTTT. Translating it yields CASSGGLREKLFF.

The chain couples TRBV27 to TRBJ2-1; unclear D gene. The CDR3 is 12 amino acids. Trimming took 3 bases from V and 9 from J, leaving 9 bases between them. Per the germline V gene, CDR1 is MNHEY and CDR2 is SMNVEV (reference sequence). As DNA, the CDR3 is TGTGCCAGCAGTTTCACGACGGGTGAGCAGTTCTTC. Its translation is CASSFTTGEQFF.